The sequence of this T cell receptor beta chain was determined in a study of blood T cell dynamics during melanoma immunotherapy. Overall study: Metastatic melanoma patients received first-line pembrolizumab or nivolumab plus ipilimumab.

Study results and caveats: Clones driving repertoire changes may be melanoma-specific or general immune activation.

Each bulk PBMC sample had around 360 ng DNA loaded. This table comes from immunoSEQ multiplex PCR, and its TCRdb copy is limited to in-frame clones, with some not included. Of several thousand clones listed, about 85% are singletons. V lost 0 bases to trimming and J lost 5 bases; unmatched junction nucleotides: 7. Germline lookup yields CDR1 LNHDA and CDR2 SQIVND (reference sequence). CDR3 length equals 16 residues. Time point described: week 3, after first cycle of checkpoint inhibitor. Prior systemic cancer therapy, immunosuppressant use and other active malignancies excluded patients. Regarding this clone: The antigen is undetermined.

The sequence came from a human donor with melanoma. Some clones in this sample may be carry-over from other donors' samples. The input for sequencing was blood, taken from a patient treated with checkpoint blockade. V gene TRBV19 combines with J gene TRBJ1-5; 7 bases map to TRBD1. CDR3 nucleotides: TGTGCCAGTAGTATAGATCTATTCAGGGGGGATCAGCCCCAGCATTTT. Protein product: CASSIDLFRGDQPQHF. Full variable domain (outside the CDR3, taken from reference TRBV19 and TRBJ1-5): DGGITQSPKYLFRKEGQNVTLSCEQNLNHDAMYWYRQDPGQGLRLIYYSQIVNDFQKGDIAEGYSVSREKKESFPLTVTSAQKNPTAFYLCASSIDLFRGDQPQHFGDGTRLSIL.